The 2 T cell receptor beta chains presented below share a single source sample, sequenced in a study of blood T cell repertoires in COVID-19 (dated by TCRdb to 2018 to 2021). Library generation was performed with the immunoSEQ multiplex PCR assay. TCRdb holds this immuneACCESS table with in-frame rearrangements only. Some clones are missing; in checked studies, unresolved V genes explain under half, and the rest has no known cause. This sample gives tens of thousands of clones in total; around 86% of them show up just once. The ten largest make up under 8.5% of the sample. Sequencing was performed on peripheral blood. These receptors all stem from a man older than 75 with active or convalescent COVID-19.

V and J are TRBV28 and TRBJ1-2; 11 nucleotides line up with TRBD1. The CDR3 loop spans 19 amino acids. Unmatched junction bases numbered 16, after V lost 1 base and J lost 6 bases. From germline, CDR1 is MDHEN and CDR2 SYDVKM. The CDR3 nucleotides read TGTGCCAGCAGTTTATCGGGCGGTGGGACAGGGGGGGAACGACATGGCTACACCTTC. This sequence encodes CASSLSGGGTGGERHGYTF.

The gene calls are TRBV19 and TRBJ1-4; 9 bases map to TRBD1. Trimming removed 3 bases from V and 8 bases from J; junction bases left unmatched: 4. The CDR3 is 14 residues long. Germline V gives CDR1 LNHDA, CDR2 SQIVND (reference sequence). The CDR3: CASSMPGQGEKLFF. The CDR3 nucleotides are TGTGCCAGTAGTATGCCGGGACAGGGCGAAAAACTGTTTTTT. The variable domain in full, with the rest retrieved from reference TRBV19 and TRBJ1-4, is DGGITQSPKYLFRKEGQNVTLSCEQNLNHDAMYWYRQDPGQGLRLIYYSQIVNDFQKGDIAEGYSVSREKKESFPLTVTSAQKNPTAFYLCASSMPGQGEKLFFGSGTQLSVL.